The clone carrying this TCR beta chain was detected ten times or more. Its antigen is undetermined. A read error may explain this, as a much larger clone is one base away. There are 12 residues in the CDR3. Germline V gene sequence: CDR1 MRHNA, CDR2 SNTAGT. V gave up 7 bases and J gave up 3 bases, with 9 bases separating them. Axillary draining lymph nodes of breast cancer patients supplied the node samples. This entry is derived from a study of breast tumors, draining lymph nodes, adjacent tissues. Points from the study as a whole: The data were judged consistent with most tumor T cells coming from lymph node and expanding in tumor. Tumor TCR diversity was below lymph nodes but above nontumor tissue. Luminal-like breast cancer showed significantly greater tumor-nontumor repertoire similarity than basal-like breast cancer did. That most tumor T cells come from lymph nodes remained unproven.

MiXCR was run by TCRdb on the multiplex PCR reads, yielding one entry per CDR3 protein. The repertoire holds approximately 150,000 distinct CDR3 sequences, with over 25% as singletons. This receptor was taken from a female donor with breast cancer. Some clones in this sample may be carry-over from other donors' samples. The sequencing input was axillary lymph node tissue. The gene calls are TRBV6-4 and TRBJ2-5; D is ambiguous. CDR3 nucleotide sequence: TGTGCCAGCATTCGCAACAAAGAGACCCAGTACTTC. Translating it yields CASIRNKETQYF.